The next 21 T cell receptor beta chains were all read from a single sample in a study of OX40 agonist ivuxolimab in advanced cancers. Generated by immunoSEQ multiplex PCR, the TCRdb table keeps only in-frame clones and is missing some. The repertoire consists of some 70,000 clones, with over 80% occurring once and the leading ten covering around 0.33%. Source: CD4+ or CD8+ T cells sorted from blood, taken in a trial of the OX40 agonist ivuxolimab. Receptors originate from an adult with an advanced solid tumor such as melanoma, head and neck, liver or kidney cancer.

V gene TRBV23-1 combines with J gene TRBJ1-1, with D hard to call. TRBV23-1 is placed among ORFs of uncertain function. This CDR3 is built from 13 residues. V gave up 6 bases and J gave up 3 bases, with 11 bases separating them. The CDR3 loop reads CASSRDTDTEAFF. In DNA form, the CDR3 reads TGCGCCAGCAGCCGTGATACGGACACTGAAGCTTTCTTT.

The V and J genes are TRBV6-1 and TRBJ2-1; 9 bases match TRBD2. The CDR3 covers 18 residues. Germline V gene data show CDR1 as MNHNS and CDR2 as SASEGT. The trim removed 0 bases at V and 6 bases at J, leaving 12 bases unmatched. The CDR3 nucleotides read TGTGCCAGCAGTGAAGCGGGGGCGGGAGGGCCGAGAAGCAATGAGCAGTTCTTC. This encodes CASSEAGAGGPRSNEQFF.

The genes are TRBV10-3 and TRBJ2-3, with D unclear. Germline V gene sequence: CDR1 ENHRY, CDR2 SYGVKD. The CDR3 spans 16 residues. The V gene lost 2 bases and the J gene lost 3 bases, with 15 bases spanning the gap. Here the CDR3 reads CAISEGFHPSTDTQYF. The CDR3 bases are TGTGCCATCAGTGAGGGGTTCCACCCATCGACAGATACGCAGTATTTT.

V gene TRBV5-4 combines with J gene TRBJ2-1; tentatively, D is TRBD1 (5 bases). CDR3 size: 14 residues. With 4 bases removed from V and 6 bases from J, the gap between germline ends came to 14 bases. In germline, CDR1 is SGHNT, CDR2 YYREEE (reference sequence). This CDR3 reads CASSLPGRVNEQFF. CDR3 bases: TGTGCCAGCAGCCTCCCGGGCAGGGTCAATGAGCAGTTCTTC.

The V gene is TRBV5-1, the J gene TRBJ2-7; D perhaps matches TRBD1 (6 bases). The V end lost 0 bases, the J end lost 2 bases, and 9 bases lay between the germline ends. Germline V gene data show CDR1 as SGHRS and CDR2 as YFSETQ. This CDR3 comprises 14 residues. CDR3 residues: CASSLGDTTYEQYF. CDR3 nucleotides: TGCGCCAGCAGCTTGGGGGACACCACCTACGAGCAGTACTTC. Complete variable domain (other parts from reference TRBV5-1 and TRBJ2-7): KAGVTQTPRYLIKTRGQQVTLSCSPISGHRSVSWYQQTPGQGLQFLFEYFSETQRNKGNFPGRFSGRQFSNSRSEMNVSTLELGDSALYLCASSLGDTTYEQYFGPGTRLTVT.

V usage is TRBV6-5 and J usage is TRBJ2-7; D gene uncertain. CDR3 length: 11 residues. CDR1 is MNHEY, CDR2 SVGAGI, per germline. V lost 4 bases and J lost 6, with 7 bases in between. The chain's CDR3 is CASSSIGEQYF. DNA for the CDR3: TGTGCCAGCAGTTCGATAGGCGAGCAGTACTTC.

The chain carries TRBV28 and TRBJ1-5; tentatively, D is TRBD1 (6 bases). The germline V gene has CDR1 MDHEN and CDR2 SYDVKM. This CDR3 comprises 14 residues. Deletions cut 5 bases from V and 7 bases from J, with 15 bases between. CDR3: CASSPTGLEQPQHF. In DNA, the CDR3 is TGTGCCAGCAGTCCCACAGGGCTGGAGCAGCCCCAGCATTTT.

This clone appeared a single time. This chain joins TRBV18 and TRBJ2-2; TRBD2 matches 11 bases. V shed 6 bases, J shed 3 bases, and the junction held 6 bases outside the gene matches. CDR3 length equals 16 residues. In germline, CDR1 is KGHSH, CDR2 LQKENI. The CDR3 reads CASSWGTSGYTGELFF. Here the CDR3 DNA reads TGTGCCAGCTCGTGGGGGACTAGCGGCTACACCGGGGAGCTGTTTTTT. The variable domain in full, with the rest retrieved from reference TRBV18 and TRBJ2-2, is NAGVMQNPRHLVRRRGQEARLRCSPMKGHSHVYWYRQLPEEGLKFMVYLQKENIIDESGMPKERFSAEFPKEGPSILRIQQVVRGDSAAYFCASSWGTSGYTGELFFGEGSRLTVL.

V usage is TRBV12-5 and J usage is TRBJ2-7; 7 bases match TRBD1. Germline trimming cut 6 bases from V and 6 bases from J; bases unmatched to any gene: 5. The CDR3 runs 12 residues. Germline assignment: CDR1 LGHNT and CDR2 FRNRAP. CDR3 amino acids: CASGPGQSEQYF. CDR3 nucleotides: TGTGCTAGTGGCCCGGGACAGAGCGAGCAGTACTTC.

CDR3 bases: TGTGCCAGTAGTAGGGGGACAGGGAACACCGGGGAGCTGTTTTTT. It specifies CASSRGTGNTGELFF. The genes are TRBV19 and TRBJ2-2, with 8 positions matching TRBD1. The CDR3 is made up of 15 amino acids. Germline-derived CDR1 and CDR2 are LNHDA and SQIVND (reference sequence). V lost 4 bases, J lost 1 base, and 2 bases stayed unmatched.

The chain is built from TRBV12-2 and TRBJ2-3; no check of the table's D call, TRBD2, against the DNA was made. TRBV12-2 is flagged as a pseudogene. The CDR3 contains 21 residues. The CDR3 DNA reads TGTGCAAGTCGCTTAGCGACCGTGGGGACTAGCGGGAGGTTCTGGTTAGATACGCAGTATTTT. It is translated as CASRLATVGTSGRFWLDTQYF.

The chain links TRBV9 to TRBJ2-5; D is perhaps TRBD2 (6 bases). The germline CDR1 and CDR2 sequences are SGDLS and YYNGEE. The CDR3 extends over 14 amino acids. V was trimmed by 4 bases and J by 5 bases, leaving 15 bases between them. The CDR3 DNA reads as TGTGCCAGCAGCACCAAGGGGAGCGGGGAGACCCAGTACTTC. It translates to CASSTKGSGETQYF.

The genes are TRBV2 and TRBJ2-6, with TRBD1 matching over 9 bases. Per the germline V gene, CDR1 is SNHLY and CDR2 is FYNNEI. This CDR3 contains 17 residues. V gave up 6 bases and J gave up 1 base; unmatched junction bases: 7. The CDR3 bases are TGTGCCAGCAGCGGGACAGGGCCTTATTCTGGGGCCAACGTCCTGACTTTC. Its protein product is CASSGTGPYSGANVLTF.

The J gene is TRBJ2-3, the V gene TRBV19; D might be TRBD1 (5 bases). The germline V gene has CDR1 LNHDA and CDR2 SQIVND (reference sequence). CDR3 length: 14 residues. Trimming shortened V by 4 bases and J by 6 bases, and 14 bases separated the two germline ends. The CDR3 DNA reads as TGTGCCAGTAGTACCTGGGGCGGCGTCGATACGCAGTATTTT. It is translated as CASSTWGGVDTQYF.

This chain joins TRBV6-6 and TRBJ1-5, with D hard to call. This CDR3 comprises 14 residues. The V end lost 6 bases, the J end lost 2 bases, and 11 bases lay between the germline ends. Looked up from germline, CDR1 is MNHNY and CDR2 is SVGAGI (reference sequence). As DNA, the CDR3 is TGTGCCAGCAGCCCTTCTACGGGCAATCAGCCCCAGCATTTT. It yields the protein CASSPSTGNQPQHF.

J is TRBJ2-7 and V is TRBV21-1; the table's D call, TRBD2, was not checked against the DNA. TRBV21-1 is annotated as a pseudogene. This CDR3 contains 24 residues. As DNA, the CDR3 is TGTGCCAGCAGCAAAGACGCAATTACCGGGCTGCCATTTCCCTTGACTAGTTTTGCCTACGAGCAGTACTTC. Its protein is CASSKDAITGLPFPLTSFAYEQYF.

V gene TRBV7-8 combines with J gene TRBJ2-1, with TRBD2 matching 13 bases. From germline, CDR1 is SGHVS and CDR2 FQNEAQ. The CDR3 sequence is 18 residues long. Trimming took 4 bases from V and 2 from J; bases not matched to a gene: 8. As DNA, the CDR3 is TGTGCCAGCAGCTCGAAACTACTAGCGGGAGGGCCCTACAATGAGCAGTTCTTC. Its translation: CASSSKLLAGGPYNEQFF.

This CDR3 reads CASSLAGLAVNEQFF. In nucleotides, the CDR3 is TGCGCCAGCAGCTTGGCGGGACTAGCCGTAAATGAGCAGTTCTTC. This sequence joins TRBV5-1 and TRBJ2-1; 9 nucleotides line up with TRBD2. After removal of 0 bases from V and 7 bases from J, the junction contained 5 bases not matched to a gene. Germline V gene sequence: CDR1 SGHRS, CDR2 YFSETQ. CDR3 length equals 15 residues.

J is TRBJ2-4 and V is TRBV2; TRBD2 might be the D (7 bases). This CDR3 is 15 amino acids long. Germline loops: CDR1 SNHLY, CDR2 FYNNEI. Trimming took off 6 bases at V and 6 bases at J, with 18 bases between the two ends. The CDR3 DNA reads as TGTGCCAGCAGGGGGGGGCAGGGTATCGGAAACATTCAGTACTTC. Translation gives CASRGGQGIGNIQYF.

A few counts support this clone. Other DNA sequences in the sample encode the same CDR3. This chain connects TRBV18 to TRBJ2-3; D gene unclear. Germline CDR1 KGHSH, CDR2 LQKENI. Trimming cost V 3 bases and J 6 bases, with 7 bases left between them. The CDR3 runs to 12 residues. As DNA, the CDR3 is TGTGCCAGCTCACCTGAAGGCGATACGCAGTATTTT. Residues: CASSPEGDTQYF.

This chain joins TRBV9 and TRBJ2-7; TRBD2 might be the D (5 bases). V was trimmed by 7 bases and J by 2 bases, leaving 13 bases between them. The germline CDR1 and CDR2 sequences are SGDLS and YYNGEE. The CDR3 loop spans 13 amino acids. For the CDR3, the DNA is TGTGCCAGCTCCCCGGACTCAACCTACGAGCAGTACTTC. It specifies CASSPDSTYEQYF.